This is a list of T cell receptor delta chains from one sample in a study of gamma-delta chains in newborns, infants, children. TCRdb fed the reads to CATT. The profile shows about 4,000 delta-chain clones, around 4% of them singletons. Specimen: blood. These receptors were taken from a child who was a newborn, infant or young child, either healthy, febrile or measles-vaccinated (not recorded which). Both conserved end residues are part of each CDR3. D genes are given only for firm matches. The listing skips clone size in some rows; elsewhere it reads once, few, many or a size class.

CACDTVSRGLHTDKLIF | TGTGCCTGTGACACCGTTTCTAGGGGACTCCACACCGATAAACTCATCTTT | TRDV2 | - | large | TRDJ1
CACDTADLSSWDTRQMFF | TGTGCCTGTGACACCGCCGATCTCAGCTCCTGGGACACCCGACAGATGTTTTTC | TRDV2 | - | medium-sized | TRDJ3
CACAYIGGTGGYRPQHPYTDKLIF | TGTGCCTGTGCCTATATAGGGGGTACTGGGGGATACAGACCACAGCACCCATACACCGATAAACTCATCTTT | TRDV2 | TRDD3 | few | TRDJ1
CAGSGIRSDKLIF | TGTGCCGGGAGCGGGATACGGTCCGATAAACTCATCTTT | TRDV2 | TRDD3 | large | TRDJ1
CACVPLGAATDKLIF | TGTGCCTGCGTACCTCTGGGGGCCGCCACTGATAAACTCATCTTT | TRDV2 | TRDD3 | - | TRDJ1
CACDQILGDPMYTDKLIF | TGTGCCTGTGATCAAATACTGGGGGATCCTATGTACACCGATAAACTCATCTTT | TRDV2 | TRDD3 | medium-sized | TRDJ1
CALGETTLSLLGDTPRPQYTDKLIF | TGTGCTCTTGGGGAAACGACCCTCTCTCTACTGGGGGATACTCCTCGCCCCCAGTACACCGATAAACTCATCTTT | TRDV1 | TRDD3 | few | TRDJ1
CACPCSILNPNKSSWDTRQMFF | TGTGCCTGTCCATGTTCGATACTGAACCCAAACAAAAGCTCCTGGGACACCCGACAGATGTTTTTC | TRDV2 | - | medium-sized | TRDJ3
CACDTAGGNIGWDTRQMFF | TGTGCCTGTGACACCGCTGGGGGAAATATCGGCTGGGACACCCGACAGATGTTTTTC | TRDV2 | TRDD3 | medium-sized | TRDJ3
CACDTLEDRYTDKLIF | TGTGCCTGTGACACCCTGGAGGATAGGTACACCGATAAACTCATCTTT | TRDV2 | - | large | TRDJ1
CACDTVLGYAYSDKLIF | TGTGCCTGTGACACCGTGCTGGGATACGCATATTCCGATAAACTCATCTTT | TRDV2 | TRDD3 | medium-sized | TRDJ1
CACDTPYSPGDKTDKLIF | TGTGCCTGTGACACTCCTTACAGTCCGGGGGATAAAACCGATAAACTCATCTTT | TRDV2 | TRDD3 | few | TRDJ1
CACERLGDTADKLIF | TGTGCCTGTGAGAGGCTAGGGGATACGGCCGATAAACTCATCTTT | TRDV2 | TRDD3 | few | TRDJ1
CACDTAPRLLGDTDKLIF | TGTGCCTGTGACACCGCGCCCCGCTTACTGGGGGATACCGATAAACTCATCTTT | TRDV2 | TRDD3 | few | TRDJ1
CACDTVLLGDPILSTAQLFF | TGTGCCTGTGACACCGTTTTACTGGGGGATCCCATACTGTCGACAGCACAACTCTTCTTT | TRDV2 | TRDD3 | medium-sized | TRDJ2
CACDTLAPTDKLIF | TGTGCCTGTGACACCCTGGCGCCCACCGATAAACTCATCTTT | TRDV2 | - | - | TRDJ1